The 6 T cell receptor beta chains presented below share a single source sample, sequenced in a study of regulatory T cells in long-lasting Graves disease. The TCR beta library used iRepertoire HTBI primers with Arm-PCR amplification of CDR3. TCRdb independently ran MiXCR on the multiplex PCR reads; one entry per CDR3 protein. Of approximately 540,000 distinct CDR3 sequences listed, 12% are singletons. The time point: newly diagnosed GD, antithyroid drugs for less than 3 months. Following extraction of RNA from PBMCs, that RNA was used to make the TCR library. The sample was also reused in another study, on T cells in Graves' hyperthyroidism and ophthalmopathy.

The sample here was peripheral blood mononuclear cells (PBMCs), taken at new diagnosis, from a patient treated with antithyroid drugs. The source of these receptors is a woman in her twenties or thirties with Graves disease.

This clonotype was observed at least ten times. The chain couples TRBV3-1 to TRBJ1-2; D is unresolved. Trimming shortened V by 5 bases and J by 4 bases, and 11 bases separated the two germline ends. The CDR3 sequence is 13 residues long. The germline CDR1 and CDR2 sequences are LGHDT and YNNKEL (reference sequence). The DNA of the CDR3 is TGTGCCAGCAGCAACCCTGCAGGCTATGGCTACACCTTC. Amino acid sequence: CASSNPAGYGYTF.

This clonotype was recorded at least ten times. The rearrangement links TRBV5-1 to TRBJ1-1, with 8 bases aligning to TRBD1. Germline V gene lookup returns CDR1 SGHRS and CDR2 YFSETQ. V trimming: 4 bases; J trimming: 1 base; junction bases outside the gene matches: 6. This CDR3 contains 15 residues. The CDR3 is CASSLRTGKNTEAFF. CDR3 nucleotides: TGCGCCAGCAGCCTACGGACAGGGAAGAACACTGAAGCTTTCTTT.

In the case of this clonotype: This may be a read error, as it is one base from a much larger clone. The rearrangement joins TRBV5-1 to TRBJ2-7; D possibly corresponds to TRBD1 (6 bases). Germline lookup yields CDR1 SGHRS and CDR2 YFSETQ. This CDR3 region has 13 residues. CDR3: CASSVGQPYEQCF. In DNA, the CDR3 is TGCGCCAGCAGCGTAGGACAGCCCTACGAGCAGTGCTTC.

The chain uses TRBV4-1 and TRBJ1-1; D gene ambiguous. Germline CDR1 is MGHRA and CDR2 is YSYEKL. V was cut by 6 bases and J by 0 bases, with 11 bases left in between. The CDR3 contains 14 residues. CDR3 sequence (DNA): TGCGCCAGCAGTTTGAAGAGCATGAACACTGAAGCTTTCTTT. It specifies CASSLKSMNTEAFF.

This clonotype was seen at least ten times. The chain has TRBV7-3 and TRBJ2-7; unclear D gene. The CDR3 is 13 amino acids. CDR1 SGHTA and CDR2 FQGTGA come from the germline V gene. V was clipped by 0 bases and J by 1 base, with 4 bases between them. The CDR3 is CASSLTASYEQYF. The CDR3 DNA follows: TGTGCCAGCAGCTTAACGGCGTCCTACGAGCAGTACTTC.

This clonotype was counted at least ten times. The chain couples TRBV6-1 to TRBJ2-1; D ambiguous. Deletions cut 2 bases from V and 3 bases from J, with 23 bases between. Germline V gene sequence: CDR1 MNHNS, CDR2 SASEGT. This CDR3 contains 19 residues. The CDR3 protein is CASSEPTGGEGYFYNEQFF. The DNA of the CDR3 is TGTGCCAGCAGTGAACCCACGGGTGGGGAAGGATACTTCTACAATGAGCAGTTCTTC.